This T cell receptor (beta chain) was retrieved from a study of shared T cell receptors in the human thymus. Only in-frame clones appear in the TCRdb table, and some are missing; sequencing was by immunoSEQ multiplex PCR. The sample gives 450,000 to 650,000 clones, 78% of which show up once; around 0.013% is in the top ten. This CDR3 is 16 amino acids long. V was pared by 0 bases and J by 1 base, with 13 bases between. The germline V gene encodes CDR1 SGHDT and CDR2 YYEEEE. The sample was also reused in another study, on human thymus T cells.

The TCR originated in a boy younger than two with a congenital heart defect. This sequence joins TRBV5-6 and TRBJ2-5; tentative D call: TRBD1 (5 bases). Sequencing was done on a sample of thymocytes. The DNA of the CDR3 is TGTGCCAGCAGCTTGGCCAAGACAGATGTCCAAGAGACCCAGTACTTC. Translating gives CASSLAKTDVQETQYF.